The clone carrying this TCR beta chain was seen once. The CDR3 spans 14 residues. The V and J ends lost 6 bases and 7 bases, in that order; junction bases with no gene match: 11. Germline V CDR1 and CDR2: MNHEY, SVGEGT. TCRdb keeps only in-frame clones here, not all; method: immunoSEQ multiplex PCR. The data contain 150,000 to 180,000 clones, over 65% of them singletons. This sample stems from a study of blood T cell repertoires in COVID-19. At the level of the study: Sites across the United States, Italy and Spain contributed samples from acute and convalescent COVID-19.

The source of this sequence is a man of 80 years or more with acute or convalescent COVID-19. The chain combines TRBV6-2 or TRBV6-3 with TRBJ2-7; 8 bases are a match to TRBD1. The sample taken for sequencing was peripheral blood. The CDR3 DNA sequence: TGTGCCAGCAGCCAAGGACAGGGATTGGGGGAGCAGTACTTC. Protein: CASSQGQGLGEQYF.